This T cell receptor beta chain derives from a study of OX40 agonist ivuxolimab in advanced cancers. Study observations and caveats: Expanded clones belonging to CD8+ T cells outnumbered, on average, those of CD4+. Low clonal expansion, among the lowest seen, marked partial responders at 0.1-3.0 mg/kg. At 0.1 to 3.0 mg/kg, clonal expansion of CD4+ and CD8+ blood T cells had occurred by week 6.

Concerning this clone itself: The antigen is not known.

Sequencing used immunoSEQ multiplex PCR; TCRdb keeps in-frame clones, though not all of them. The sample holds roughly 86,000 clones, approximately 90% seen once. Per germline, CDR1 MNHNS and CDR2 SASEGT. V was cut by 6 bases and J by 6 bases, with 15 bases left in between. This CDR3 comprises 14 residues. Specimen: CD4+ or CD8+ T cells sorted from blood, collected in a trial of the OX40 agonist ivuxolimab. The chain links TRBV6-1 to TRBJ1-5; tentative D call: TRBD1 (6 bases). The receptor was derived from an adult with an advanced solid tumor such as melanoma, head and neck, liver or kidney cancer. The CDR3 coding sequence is TGTGCCAGCAGGATTGGGGGGCGGCTTCAGCCCCAGCATTTT. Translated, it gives CASRIGGRLQPQHF.